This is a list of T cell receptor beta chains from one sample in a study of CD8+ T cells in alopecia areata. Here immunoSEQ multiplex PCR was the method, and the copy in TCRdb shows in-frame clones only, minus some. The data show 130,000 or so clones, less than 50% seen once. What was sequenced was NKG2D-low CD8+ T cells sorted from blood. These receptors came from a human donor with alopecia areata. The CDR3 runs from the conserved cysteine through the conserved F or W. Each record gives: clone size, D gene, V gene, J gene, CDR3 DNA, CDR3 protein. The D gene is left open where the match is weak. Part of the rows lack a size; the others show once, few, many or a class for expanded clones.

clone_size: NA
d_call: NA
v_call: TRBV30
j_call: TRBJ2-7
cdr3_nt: TGTGCCTGGAGGGGGACTTTCGAACGGCAGTACTTC
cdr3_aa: CAWRGTFERQYF

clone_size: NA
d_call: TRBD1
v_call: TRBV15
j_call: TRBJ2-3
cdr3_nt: TGTGCCACCAGCAGAGATCGGGGGACAGGCCGCACAGATACGCAGTATTTT
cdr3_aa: CATSRDRGTGRTDTQYF

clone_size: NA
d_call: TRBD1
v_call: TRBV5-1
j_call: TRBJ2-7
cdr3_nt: TGCGCCAGCAGCTTTGGACAGGGCGTTCACGAGCAGTACTTC
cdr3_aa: CASSFGQGVHEQYF

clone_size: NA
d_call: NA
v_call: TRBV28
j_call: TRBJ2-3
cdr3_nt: TGTGCCAGCAGTCGGAGCGCGGACCGCACAGATACGCAGTATTTT
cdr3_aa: CASSRSADRTDTQYF

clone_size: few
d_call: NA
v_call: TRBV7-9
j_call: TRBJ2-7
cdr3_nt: TGTGCCAGCAGCTCCGGGGACGAGCAGTACTTC
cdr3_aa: CASSSGDEQYF

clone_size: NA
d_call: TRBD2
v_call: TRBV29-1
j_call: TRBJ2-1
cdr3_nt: TGCAGCGGGGGAGGGCTAGCGGTCTACAATGAGCAGTTCTTC
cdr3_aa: CSGGGLAVYNEQFF

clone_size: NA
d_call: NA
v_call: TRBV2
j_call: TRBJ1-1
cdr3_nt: TGTGCCAGCAGTGATCCCGGGAAGGACACCGAAGAAGCTTTCTTT
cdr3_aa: CASSDPGKDTEEAFF

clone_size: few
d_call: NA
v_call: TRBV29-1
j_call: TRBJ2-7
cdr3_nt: TGCAGCGTCGCCGGAGGCTCAACCTACGAGCAGTACTTC
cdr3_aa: CSVAGGSTYEQYF

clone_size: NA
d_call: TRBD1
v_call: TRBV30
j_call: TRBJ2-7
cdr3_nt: TGTGCCTTGGAGTGGGACAGGGGGCACGAGCAGTACTTC
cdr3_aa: CALEWDRGHEQYF

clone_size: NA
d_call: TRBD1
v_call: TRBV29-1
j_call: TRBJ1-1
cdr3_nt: TGCAGCGTGCCATACAGGGGGAAGAACACTGAAGCTTTCTTT
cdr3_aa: CSVPYRGKNTEAFF

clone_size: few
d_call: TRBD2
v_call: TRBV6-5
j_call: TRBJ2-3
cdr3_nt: TGTGCCAGCATAGGGACTAGCGGGGAAGGAGATACGCAGTATTTT
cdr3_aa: CASIGTSGEGDTQYF

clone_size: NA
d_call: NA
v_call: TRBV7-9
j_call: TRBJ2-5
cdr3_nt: TGTGCCAGCAGGGCGGAGGAGACCCAGTACTTC
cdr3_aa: CASRAEETQYF

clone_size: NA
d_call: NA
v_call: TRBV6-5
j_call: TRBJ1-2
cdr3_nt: TGTGCCAGCAGTTACTCGCAGACTAATAACTATGGCTACACCTTC
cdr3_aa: CASSYSQTNNYGYTF

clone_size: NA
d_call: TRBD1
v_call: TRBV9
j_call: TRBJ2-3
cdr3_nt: TGTGCCAGCAGCCCACAGGGACAGGGGACAGATACGCAGTATTTT
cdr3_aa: CASSPQGQGTDTQYF

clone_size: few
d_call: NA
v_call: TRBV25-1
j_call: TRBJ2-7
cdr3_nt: TGTGCCAGCAGTGACTCGAACTACGAGCAGTACTTC
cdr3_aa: CASSDSNYEQYF

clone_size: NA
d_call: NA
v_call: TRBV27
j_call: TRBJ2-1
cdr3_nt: TGTGCCAGCAGTCCCTCCGGGGAGGGGGCGTATAATGAGCAGTTCTTC
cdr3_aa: CASSPSGEGAYNEQFF

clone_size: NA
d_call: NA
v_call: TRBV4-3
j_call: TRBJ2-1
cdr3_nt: TGCGCCAGCAGCCAGGGCTATGAGCAGTTCTTC
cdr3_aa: CASSQGYEQFF

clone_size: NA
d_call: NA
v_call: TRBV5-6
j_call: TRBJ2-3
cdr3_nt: TGTGCCAGCAGCGTAGGCCCAGATACGCAGTATTTT
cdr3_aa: CASSVGPDTQYF

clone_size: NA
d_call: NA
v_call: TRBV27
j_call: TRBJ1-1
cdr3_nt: TGTGCCAGCAGTTTGGGTGGGGCGAACACTGAAGCTTTCTTT
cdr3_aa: CASSLGGANTEAFF

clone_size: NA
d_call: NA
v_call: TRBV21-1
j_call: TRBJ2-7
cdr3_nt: TGTGCCAGCAGCAAAGCGCAATGGGGACAAACCTACGAGCAGTACTTC
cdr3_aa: CASSKAQWGQTYEQYF

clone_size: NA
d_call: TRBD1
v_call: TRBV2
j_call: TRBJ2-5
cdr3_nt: TGTGCCAGCGAGGGACAGGGGGCGCGAGAGACCCAGTACTTC
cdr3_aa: CASEGQGARETQYF

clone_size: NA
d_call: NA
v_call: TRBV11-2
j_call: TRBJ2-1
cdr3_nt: TGTGCCAGCAGCTTGATGATCAATGAGCAGTTCTTC
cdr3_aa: CASSLMINEQFF

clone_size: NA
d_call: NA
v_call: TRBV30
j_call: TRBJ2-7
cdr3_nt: TGTGCCTGGAGGGTGGTCGACGAGCAGTACTTC
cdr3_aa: CAWRVVDEQYF

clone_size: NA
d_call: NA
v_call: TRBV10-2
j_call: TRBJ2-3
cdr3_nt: TGCGCCAGCAGTGTGACAGATACGCAGTATTTT
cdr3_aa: CASSVTDTQYF

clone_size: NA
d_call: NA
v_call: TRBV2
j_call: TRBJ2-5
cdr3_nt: TGTGCCAGCAGTGATGCTGAACGGGGGAACCAAGAGACCCAGTACTTC
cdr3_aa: CASSDAERGNQETQYF

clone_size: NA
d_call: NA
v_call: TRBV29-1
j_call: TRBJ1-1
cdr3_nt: TGCGCGATGCCCTTAGGCCGGGAAGAAGCTTTCTTT
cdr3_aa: CAMPLGREEAFF

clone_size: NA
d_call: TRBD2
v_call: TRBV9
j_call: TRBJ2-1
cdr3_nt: TGTGCCAGCAGCGTAGGGGGGACTAGCGCCAATGAGCAGTTCTTC
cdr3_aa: CASSVGGTSANEQFF

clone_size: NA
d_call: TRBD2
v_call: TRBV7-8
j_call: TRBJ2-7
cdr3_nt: TGTGCCAGCAGCCCCGGGACTAGCGGGATCTACGAGCAGTACTTC
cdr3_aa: CASSPGTSGIYEQYF

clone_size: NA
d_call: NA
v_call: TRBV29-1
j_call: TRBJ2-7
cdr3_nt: TGCAGCATTCTAAAGGGGAGTAACGACGAGCAGTACTTC
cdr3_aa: CSILKGSNDEQYF

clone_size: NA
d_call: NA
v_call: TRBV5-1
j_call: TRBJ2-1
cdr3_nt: TGCGCCAGCAGCTTAGAACAAAGAGCCTTAGGGCTCTTC
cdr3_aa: CASSLEQRALGLF

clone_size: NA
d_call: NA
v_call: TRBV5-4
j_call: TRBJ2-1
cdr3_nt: TGTGCCAGCAGCTTAGCCGGCGATGAGCAGTTCTTC
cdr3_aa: CASSLAGDEQFF

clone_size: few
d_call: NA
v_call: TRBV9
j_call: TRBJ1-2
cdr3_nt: TGTGCCAGCAGCTCCACAGGGAAGGGAGGCTACACCTTC
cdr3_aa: CASSSTGKGGYTF

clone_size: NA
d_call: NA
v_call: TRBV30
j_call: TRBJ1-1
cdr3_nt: TGTGCCTGGAGTCTTCCGGGACCCGAGGGTGAAGCTTTCTTT
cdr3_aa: CAWSLPGPEGEAFF

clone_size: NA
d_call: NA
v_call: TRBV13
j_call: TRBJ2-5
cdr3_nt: TGTGCCAGCAGCCAACTAGGGGAGACCCAGTACTTC
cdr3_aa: CASSQLGETQYF

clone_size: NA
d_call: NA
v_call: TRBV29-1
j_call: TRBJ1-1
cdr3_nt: TGCAGCGTTGACGGGGGGACTGAAGCTTTCTTT
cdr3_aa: CSVDGGTEAFF

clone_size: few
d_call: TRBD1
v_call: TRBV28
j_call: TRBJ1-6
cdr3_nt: TGTGCCAGCAGTTTAAGTTGGGACAGGGTTTCACCCCTCCACTTT
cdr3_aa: CASSLSWDRVSPLHF

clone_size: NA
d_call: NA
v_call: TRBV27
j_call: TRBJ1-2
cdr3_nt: TGTGCCAGCAGTGGGGCAGGGAGAGGCTACACCTTC
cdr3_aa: CASSGAGRGYTF

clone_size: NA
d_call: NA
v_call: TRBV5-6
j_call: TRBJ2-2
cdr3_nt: TGTGCCAGCAGCCAGGGGATCGGGGAGCTGTTTTTT
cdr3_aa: CASSQGIGELFF

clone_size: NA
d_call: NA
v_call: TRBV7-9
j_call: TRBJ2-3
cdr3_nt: TGTGCCAGCAGCTCCATCACAGATACGCAGTATTTT
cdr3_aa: CASSSITDTQYF

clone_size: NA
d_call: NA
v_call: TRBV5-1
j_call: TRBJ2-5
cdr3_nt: TGCGCCAGCAGCCCGTCACAAGAGACCCAGTACTTC
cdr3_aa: CASSPSQETQYF

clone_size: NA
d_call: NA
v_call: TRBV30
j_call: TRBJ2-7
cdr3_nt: TGTGCCTGGAGTGAGGCAGGGACCTACGAGCAGTACTTC
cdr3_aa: CAWSEAGTYEQYF

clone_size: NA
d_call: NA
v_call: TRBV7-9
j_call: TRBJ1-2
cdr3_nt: TGTGCCAGCAGCTTAGCCAGGGACCGCGGCTACACCTTC
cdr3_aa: CASSLARDRGYTF

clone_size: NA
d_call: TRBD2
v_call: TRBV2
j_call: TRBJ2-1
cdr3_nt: TGTGCCAGCAGTGGGGATGCGGGGGGCCAATACAATGAGCAGTTCTTC
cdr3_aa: CASSGDAGGQYNEQFF

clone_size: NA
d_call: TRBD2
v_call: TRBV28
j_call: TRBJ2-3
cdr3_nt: TGTGCCAGCAGTTTACGGTTAGCGGGGAGTCAAGATACGCAGTATTTT
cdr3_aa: CASSLRLAGSQDTQYF

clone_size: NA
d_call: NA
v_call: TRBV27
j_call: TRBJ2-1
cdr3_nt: TGTGCCAGCAGTTTAGGGGTGAGCGAGGATGAGCAGTTCTTC
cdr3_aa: CASSLGVSEDEQFF

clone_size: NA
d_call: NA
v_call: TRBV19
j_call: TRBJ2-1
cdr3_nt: TGTGCCACCCAATCGAGGGACGAATACAATGAGCAGTTCTTC
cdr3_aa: CATQSRDEYNEQFF

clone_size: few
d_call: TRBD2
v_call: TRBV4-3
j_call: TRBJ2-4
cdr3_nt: TGCGCCAGCAGCCAAGATTGGAAGGGAGGGAACATTCAGTACTTC
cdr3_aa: CASSQDWKGGNIQYF

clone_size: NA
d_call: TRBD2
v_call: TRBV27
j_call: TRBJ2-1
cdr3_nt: TGTGCCAGCAGTCTAGCGGGAGCAGGGCAGTTCTTC
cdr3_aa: CASSLAGAGQFF

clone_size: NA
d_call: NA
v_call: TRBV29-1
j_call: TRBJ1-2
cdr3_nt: TGCAGCGTTGAAGATCAAATGACCTATGGCTACACCTTC
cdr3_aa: CSVEDQMTYGYTF

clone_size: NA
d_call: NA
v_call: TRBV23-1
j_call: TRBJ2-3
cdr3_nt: TGCGCCTTCACATCTGCAGATACGCAGTATTTT
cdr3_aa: CAFTSADTQYF

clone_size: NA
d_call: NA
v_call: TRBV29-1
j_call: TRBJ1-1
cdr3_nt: TGCAGCGCTGATATAATGAACACTGAAGCTTTCTTT
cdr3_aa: CSADIMNTEAFF